This T cell receptor beta chain was identified in a study of T cell repertoires in cytomegalovirus infection. Study background: Epitope selection comprised recently identified HLA-C-restricted CMV epitopes and well-studied HLA-B-restricted CMV epitopes. Carrying CMV and the relevant HLA type showed in public TCR beta signatures.

Overall study findings and caveats: Identification of carriers of CMV plus the relevant HLA was performed using cumulative public TCR beta family frequency. The ex vivo response was dominated by HLA-C-restricted CMV-specific TCR beta clonotypes.

V was cut by 2 bases and J by 7 bases, with 15 bases left in between. CDR1 is SGHVS and CDR2 is FQNEAQ in the germline V gene. The CDR3 covers 15 residues. A single record per CDR3 protein comes from TCRdb applying MiXCR to the reads. The sample lists about 63,000 distinct CDR3 sequences, 20% to 25% occurring once. In this sample, this clonotype turned up a few times. Its antigen is as yet unknown. Sequenced material: CD8+ T cells from cultured PBMCs, taken from culture after CMV antigen stimulation. The chain is built from TRBV7-8 and TRBJ2-1; possibly TRBD1 or TRBD2 for D (6 bases each). This receptor was obtained from a human donor in good health (CMV status not recorded). Some clones in this sample may be carry-over from other donors' samples. The CDR3 DNA follows: TGTGCCAGCAGCTTAAGGGGGGTTTGGGCAAATGAGCAGTTCTTC. This gives the protein CASSLRGVWANEQFF.